These 11 T cell receptor beta chains were all obtained from the same sample, sequenced in a study of blood T cell repertoires in COVID-19. Generated by immunoSEQ multiplex PCR, the TCRdb table keeps only in-frame clones and is missing some. Among over 300,000 clones listed, approximately 90% were seen once. Sequencing used PBMCs or T cells enriched from blood (not recorded which). The receptors stem from a woman aged 40 to 50 who had recovered from COVID-19.

In this sample, this clone turned up a few times. The chain recombines TRBV11-2 with TRBJ1-1, with D perhaps TRBD1 (5 bases). Trimming shortened V by 4 bases and J by 3 bases, and 12 bases separated the two germline ends. Germline V gives CDR1 SGHAT, CDR2 FQNNGV. This CDR3 spans 14 amino acids. In DNA, the CDR3 is TGTGCCAGCAGCTCGGATGGGGCTTACACTGAAGCTTTCTTT. Its protein product is CASSSDGAYTEAFF.

This rearrangement joins TRBV15 to TRBJ2-5; 8 bases line up with TRBD1. CDR3 length: 13 residues. CDR1 LNHNV and CDR2 YYDKDF come from the germline V gene (reference sequence). J gave up 5 bases and V 5 bases, and 4 bases lay outside the gene matches. The DNA for the CDR3 is TGTGCCACCAGCCCGGACAGGGTCGAGACCCAGTACTTC. This gives the protein CATSPDRVETQYF. Full variable domain (rest looked up from reference TRBV15 and TRBJ2-5): DAMVIQNPRYQVTQFGKPVTLSCSQTLNHNVMYWYQQKSSQAPKLLFHYYDKDFNNEADTPDNFQSRRPNTSFCFLDIRSPGLGDTAMYLCATSPDRVETQYFGPGTRLLVL.

The chain uses TRBV3-1 (or the pseudogene TRBV3-2) and TRBJ2-5, with D possibly TRBD1 on 6 matching bases. The germline V and J ends were trimmed by 2 bases and 7 bases, with 14 bases remaining between them. This CDR3 has 14 residues. Germline V lookup: CDR1 LGHDT, CDR2 YNNKEL (reference sequence). This chain's CDR3 is CASSQKTPRGTQYF. The DNA for the CDR3 is TGTGCCAGCAGCCAAAAAACCCCCAGGGGGACCCAGTACTTC.

In this sample, this clone turned up once. This CDR3 is CASSQIQVTYNSPLHF. The DNA for the CDR3 is TGTGCCAGCAGCCAAATACAGGTCACCTATAATTCACCCCTCCACTTT. The chain recombines TRBV7-2 with TRBJ1-6; D possibly corresponds to TRBD1 (5 bases). V lost 5 bases, J lost 2 bases, and 13 bases lay in between. This CDR3 region has 16 residues. The germline V gene encodes CDR1 SGHTA and CDR2 FQGNSA. Supplemented by reference TRBV7-2 and TRBJ1-6, the full variable domain reads GAGVSQSPSNKVTEKGKDVELRCDPISGHTALYWYRQSLGQGLEFLIYFQGNSAPDKSGLPSDRFSAERTGGSVSTLTIQRTQQEDSAVYLCASSQIQVTYNSPLHFGNGTRLTVT.

The chain has TRBV30 and TRBJ1-1, with 8 bases lining up with TRBD1. The CDR3 extends over 15 amino acids. V lost 5 bases to trimming and J lost 4 bases; unmatched junction nucleotides: 12. Germline V gene lookup returns CDR1 GTSNPN and CDR2 SVGIG (reference sequence). The CDR3 here is CAWVPMDREGTEAFF. The CDR3 DNA reads TGTGCCTGGGTTCCAATGGACAGGGAAGGCACTGAAGCTTTCTTT.

This sequence joins TRBV29-1 and TRBJ2-1; 7 bases align to TRBD1. Germline CDR1 SQVTM, CDR2 ANQGSEA. The CDR3 consists of 13 residues. The trim removed 4 bases at V and 5 bases at J, leaving 5 bases unmatched. The chain's CDR3 is CSVGDRVNNEQFF. The CDR3 nucleotides are TGCAGCGTTGGTGACAGGGTAAACAATGAGCAGTTCTTC.

This clone has only one observation. The gene calls are TRBV12-5 and TRBJ1-2; 8 nucleotides agree with TRBD1. The CDR3 loop spans 16 amino acids. The germline V gene encodes CDR1 LGHNT and CDR2 FRNRAP. V lost 7 bases to trimming and J lost 4 bases; unmatched junction nucleotides: 14. CDR3: CASAFDGAGGGYGYTF. The CDR3 bases are TGTGCTAGTGCCTTCGACGGGGCAGGGGGCGGCTATGGCTACACCTTC.

The chain joins TRBV6-4 to TRBJ1-2; TRBD1 matches at 7 bases. The CDR3 consists of 14 residues. V was clipped by 2 bases and J by 5 bases; unmatched bases: 5. The V gene's germline CDR1 is MRHNA and CDR2 SNTAGT. The DNA for the CDR3 is TGTGCCAGCAGTGACGGTGTGACAGGGTATGGCTACACCTTC. Protein product: CASSDGVTGYGYTF.

This clone was recorded a few times. This chain links TRBV2 with TRBJ1-6, with D uncertain. The V end lost 4 bases, the J end lost 9 bases, and 19 bases lay between the germline ends. The CDR3 consists of 16 residues. From germline, CDR1 is SNHLY and CDR2 FYNNEI. The CDR3 here is CASSAADPGVGSPLHF. In DNA, the CDR3 is TGTGCCAGCAGTGCGGCAGACCCGGGAGTAGGTTCACCCCTCCACTTT. Variable domain in full (rest from reference TRBV2 and TRBJ1-6): EPEVTQTPSHQVTQMGQEVILRCVPISNHLYFYWYRQILGQKVEFLVSFYNNEISEKSEIFDDQFSVERPDGSNFTLKIRSTKLEDSAMYFCASSAADPGVGSPLHFGNGTRLTVT.

The chain has TRBV11-2 and TRBJ2-5, with D uncertain. CDR1 is SGHAT, CDR2 FQNNGV, per germline. Trimming removed 5 bases at V and 5 bases at J, with 18 bases between. This CDR3 has 15 amino acids. In DNA form, the CDR3 reads TGTGCCAGCAGCCCGGCCTCAATCCTAGAGGAGACCCAGTACTTC. Translating gives CASSPASILEETQYF. The complete variable domain, with remaining parts taken from reference TRBV11-2 and TRBJ2-5, reads EAGVAQSPRYKIIEKRQSVAFWCNPISGHATLYWYQQILGQGPKLLIQFQNNGVVDDSQLPKDRFSAERLKGVDSTLKIQPAKLEDSAVYLCASSPASILEETQYFGPGTRLLVL.

CDR3 DNA sequence: TGCGCCAGCAGCCCGTACGGGACTAGCGGATACAATGAGCAGTTCTTC. Translated: CASSPYGTSGYNEQFF. The chain carries TRBV4-1 and TRBJ2-1, with 11 bases fitting TRBD2. The CDR3 contains 16 residues. Germline V gene data show CDR1 as MGHRA and CDR2 as YSYEKL. Trimming at V came to 4 bases and at J to 4 bases, leaving 6 bases not matched to a gene.